The 21 T cell receptor beta chains in this list originate from one sample, sequenced in a study of cytomegalovirus exposure and HLA in healthy donors (dated by TCRdb to between 2016 and 2019). The library relied on the immunoSEQ multiplex PCR assay. A mixture of 60 forward primers for TCR Vbeta segments and 13 reverse primers for TCR Jbeta segments was used in the multiplex PCR. TCRdb obtained this table from immuneACCESS and retained in-frame rearrangements with V and J assigned. These tables miss some clones; where compared with another copy, unresolved V genes account for less than half of the shortfall, and the remainder is unexplained. For this sample there are some 130,000 clones; 77% appear just once. Approximately 4.2% of the sample is taken by the ten largest. The sequenced sample was PBMCs. Every receptor here comes from a male donor in good health and CMV-seropositive.

This clone appeared a single time. V usage is TRBV2 and J usage is TRBJ2-1; the match to TRBD2 covers 9 bases. Germline V gives CDR1 SNHLY, CDR2 FYNNEI. The CDR3 is 15 amino acids. V lost 1 base to trimming and J lost 4 bases; unmatched junction nucleotides: 2. For the CDR3, the DNA is TGTGCCAGCAGTGAAGGCCTAGCGGGGTACAATGAGCAGTTCTTC. It specifies CASSEGLAGYNEQFF.

This sequence joins TRBV6-5 and TRBJ1-2; TRBD1 agrees at 10 bases. V gave up 5 bases and J gave up 9 bases; unmatched junction bases: 3. Germline CDR1 and CDR2: MNHEY and SVGAGI. CDR3 length equals 12 residues. The CDR3 spells CASSPGQGRYTF. CDR3 bases: TGTGCCAGCAGTCCGGGACAGGGGCGCTACACCTTC.

The rearrangement joins TRBV6-1 to TRBJ1-2; the D gene is possibly TRBD1 (5 bases). The CDR3 has 16 residues. The germline V gene has CDR1 MNHNS and CDR2 SASEGT. V lost 3 bases and J lost 3, with 17 bases in between. CDR3 coding DNA: TGTGCCAGCAGTGACGAGCGACAGTCCCGGGACTATGGCTACACCTTC. Translated: CASSDERQSRDYGYTF.

This clone turned up a few times. This chain connects TRBV21-1 to TRBJ2-3; the table calls TRBD1, which could not be checked here. TRBV21-1 is given as a pseudogene. The CDR3 contains 16 residues. The CDR3 here is CASSARDRDFTDTQYF. In DNA form, the CDR3 reads TGTGCCAGCAGCGCAAGGGACAGGGATTTCACAGATACGCAGTATTTT.

This clone was observed a few times. This chain links TRBV15 with TRBJ2-2; D perhaps matches TRBD2 (7 bases). Trimming removed 7 bases at V and 4 bases at J, with 16 bases between. The germline V gene encodes CDR1 LNHNV and CDR2 YYDKDF (reference sequence). The CDR3 totals 15 residues. The CDR3 region has the DNA TGTGCCACCAACCCTGGGGGGGCGTCCACCGGGGAGCTGTTTTTT. Protein: CATNPGGASTGELFF. Based on the CDR3 plus reference TRBV15 and TRBJ2-2, the full variable domain is DAMVIQNPRYQVTQFGKPVTLSCSQTLNHNVMYWYQQKSSQAPKLLFHYYDKDFNNEADTPDNFQSRRPNTSFCFLDIRSPGLGDTAMYLCATNPGGASTGELFFGEGSRLTVL.

This sequence joins TRBV18 and TRBJ1-1; D is unresolved. Germline CDR1 and CDR2: KGHSH and LQKENI. The CDR3 is 14 residues long. Deletions cut 3 bases from V and 1 base from J, with 9 bases between. The CDR3, as DNA: TGTGCCAGCTCACCTGGACTGGGGAACACTGAAGCTTTCTTT. The encoded protein is CASSPGLGNTEAFF.

The genes are TRBV2 and TRBJ1-5, with D possibly TRBD1 on 6 matching bases. CDR1 SNHLY and CDR2 FYNNEI come from the germline V gene. Trimming stripped 5 bases from V and 6 bases from J, with 14 bases between. The CDR3 length is 14 residues. CDR3 region: CASSPVGGSQPQHF. The CDR3 DNA reads TGTGCCAGCAGTCCGGTAGGGGGTAGTCAGCCCCAGCATTTT.

This clone was picked up a small number of times. This rearrangement joins TRBV19 to TRBJ1-4; no clear D. The V gene's germline CDR1 is LNHDA and CDR2 SQIVND (reference sequence). The CDR3 loop spans 14 amino acids. Trimming took off 3 bases at V and 6 bases at J, with 11 bases between the two ends. In nucleotides, the CDR3 is TGTGCCAGTAGTATTGGCCAGCGGTATGAAAAACTGTTTTTT. This sequence encodes CASSIGQRYEKLFF. The variable domain in full, with the rest retrieved from reference TRBV19 and TRBJ1-4, is DGGITQSPKYLFRKEGQNVTLSCEQNLNHDAMYWYRQDPGQGLRLIYYSQIVNDFQKGDIAEGYSVSREKKESFPLTVTSAQKNPTAFYLCASSIGQRYEKLFFGSGTQLSVL.

Here the CDR3 reads CASSLEQGLQGYTF. As DNA, the CDR3 is TGTGCCAGCAGCTTGGAGCAGGGGCTTCAGGGCTACACCTTC. This sequence joins TRBV5-4 and TRBJ1-2; the D gene is possibly TRBD1 (6 bases). Germline V lookup: CDR1 SGHNT, CDR2 YYREEE (reference sequence). V was cut by 0 bases and J by 8 bases, with 14 bases left in between. The CDR3 consists of 14 residues.

The gene calls are TRBV6-4 and TRBJ1-1; D gene unclear. Trimming removed 6 bases at V and 5 bases at J, with 16 bases between. The CDR3 consists of 14 residues. Germline assignment: CDR1 MRHNA and CDR2 SNTAGT. CDR3 coding DNA: TGTGCCAGCAGGGCAGTCCCGAGAGGGACTGAAGCTTTCTTT. Translating gives CASRAVPRGTEAFF.

The genes are TRBV7-3 and TRBJ2-3; D remains ambiguous. The CDR3 contains 14 residues. V was shortened by 3 bases and J by 6 bases, with 13 bases between the two germline ends. Germline CDR1 is SGHTA and CDR2 is FQGTGA. CDR3 sequence: CASSFSGPPDTQYF. Written as DNA, the CDR3 is TGTGCCAGCAGCTTTTCAGGTCCCCCCGATACGCAGTATTTT.

The chain is built from TRBV2 and TRBJ2-7; D remains ambiguous. From germline, CDR1 is SNHLY and CDR2 FYNNEI. Trimming shortened V by 4 bases and J by 6 bases, and 16 bases separated the two germline ends. This CDR3 is 14 amino acids long. The CDR3 bases are TGTGCCAGCAGTGTCGCGCTCAAAGAAAGCGAGCAGTACTTC. Translation gives CASSVALKESEQYF.

As DNA, the CDR3 is TGTGCCAGCAGTTACTCGACACTAGCGGGCGAGCAGTTCTTC. Its translation: CASSYSTLAGEQFF. The chain combines TRBV6-6 with TRBJ2-1; 9 bases align to TRBD2. From germline, CDR1 is MNHNY and CDR2 SVGAGI (reference sequence). V lost 0 bases, J lost 10 bases, and 4 bases stayed unmatched. This CDR3 spans 14 amino acids.

This clone was seen only a few times. The V call is TRBV7-2, the J call TRBJ2-1; TRBD2 agrees at 9 bases. This CDR3 has 17 amino acids. V gave up 5 bases and J gave up 0 bases; unmatched junction bases: 8. Germline lookup yields CDR1 SGHTA and CDR2 FQGNSA. As DNA, the CDR3 is TGTGCCAGCAGCCGTCCGCTAGCGGGAAACTCCTACAATGAGCAGTTCTTC. Translating it yields CASSRPLAGNSYNEQFF.

This clone was detected only once. The chain carries TRBV27 and TRBJ2-7; 8 bases are shared with TRBD2. In germline, CDR1 is MNHEY, CDR2 SMNVEV (reference sequence). V shed 3 bases, J shed 2 bases, and the junction held 6 bases outside the gene matches. CDR3 size: 15 residues. DNA for the CDR3: TGTGCCAGCAGTTTGGGAACTAGCGGTCCCTACGAGCAGTACTTC. Translating gives CASSLGTSGPYEQYF.

This clone was counted a few times. The V and J genes are TRBV18 and TRBJ1-4, with 7 bases fitting TRBD1. CDR1 is KGHSH, CDR2 LQKENI, per germline. The length of the CDR3 is 13 residues. Losses at the gene ends were 3 bases for V and 8 bases for J; bases not matched to a gene: 3. The DNA of the CDR3 is TGTGCCAGCTCACCGGCAGGGGGAGAAAAACTGTTTTTT. It translates to CASSPAGGEKLFF. The full variable domain, in which reference TRBV18 and TRBJ1-4 provide the parts outside the CDR3, is NAGVMQNPRHLVRRRGQEARLRCSPMKGHSHVYWYRQLPEEGLKFMVYLQKENIIDESGMPKERFSAEFPKEGPSILRIQQVVRGDSAAYFCASSPAGGEKLFFGSGTQLSVL.

The V gene is TRBV6-1, the J gene TRBJ2-1, with 13 bases matching TRBD2. CDR3 length equals 17 residues. CDR1 is MNHNS and CDR2 is SASEGT in the germline V gene. V dropped 4 bases and J dropped 0; count of bases not matched to a gene: 3. Written as DNA, the CDR3 is TGTGCCAGCAGTGCCCGGACTAGCGGGAGCTCCTACAATGAGCAGTTCTTC. Amino acids: CASSARTSGSSYNEQFF.

The V and J genes are TRBV11-1 and TRBJ2-7; perhaps TRBD2 as D (5 bases). CDR3 length equals 12 residues. CDR1 is SGHAT and CDR2 is FQDESV in the germline V gene (reference sequence). Trimming took 5 bases from V and 3 from J, leaving 8 bases between them. CDR3 DNA sequence: TGTGCCAGCAGCCGAGGGTTCTACGAGCAGTACTTC. The encoded protein is CASSRGFYEQYF.

V is TRBV4-2 and J is TRBJ2-7; TRBD1 agrees at 8 bases. Germline lookup yields CDR1 LGHNA and CDR2 YNFKEQ. With V trimmed by 0 bases and J by 7 bases, 8 bases remained unmatched. The CDR3 contains 15 residues. The CDR3 nucleotides read TGTGCCAGCAGCCAAGAGGGGCAGGGGGCGGGAGAGCAGTACTTC. This encodes CASSQEGQGAGEQYF.

The genes are TRBV5-1 and TRBJ2-3; possible D gene TRBD2, 6 bases. V was shortened by 6 bases and J by 5 bases, with 19 bases between the two germline ends. CDR1 and CDR2 (germline): SGHRS, YFSETQ. This CDR3 spans 15 amino acids. The CDR3 region is CASTRPGLREDTQYF. The CDR3 bases are TGCGCCAGCACCAGACCGGGACTCCGCGAAGATACGCAGTATTTT.

A remark on this clone: Different DNA sequences within this sample yield the same CDR3. This sequence joins TRBV28 and TRBJ2-5, with TRBD2 identical over 12 bases. The germline CDR1 and CDR2 sequences are MDHEN and SYDVKM. The V gene end was trimmed by 2 bases and the J gene end by 2 bases; junction bases not matched to a gene: 0. There are 15 residues in the CDR3. The CDR3 coding sequence is TGTGCCAGCAGTTTAGGACTAGCGGGACAAGAGACCCAGTACTTC. Its translation is CASSLGLAGQETQYF.